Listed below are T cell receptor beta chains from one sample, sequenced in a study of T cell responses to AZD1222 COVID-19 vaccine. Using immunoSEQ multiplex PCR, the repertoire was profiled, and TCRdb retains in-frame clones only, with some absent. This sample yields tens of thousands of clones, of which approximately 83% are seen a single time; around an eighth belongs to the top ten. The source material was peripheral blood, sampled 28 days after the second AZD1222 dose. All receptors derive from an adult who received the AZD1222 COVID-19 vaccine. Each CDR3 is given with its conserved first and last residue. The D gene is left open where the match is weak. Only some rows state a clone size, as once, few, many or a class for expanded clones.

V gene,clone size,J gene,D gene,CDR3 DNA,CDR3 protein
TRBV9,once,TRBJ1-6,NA,TGTGCCAGCAGCGGGACGAAGAATTCACCCCTCCACTTT,CASSGTKNSPLHF
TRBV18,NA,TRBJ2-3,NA,TGTGCCAGCTCCCAACTTTTAGGTACTACAGATACGCAGTATTTT,CASSQLLGTTDTQYF
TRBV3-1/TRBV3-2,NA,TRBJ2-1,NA,TGTGCCAGCAGCCACCGGGGTAGCGGATATTACAATGAGCAGTTCTTC,CASSHRGSGYYNEQFF
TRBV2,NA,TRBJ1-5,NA,TGTGCCAGCAGGAGACAGAATAGCAATCAGCCCCAGCATTTT,CASRRQNSNQPQHF
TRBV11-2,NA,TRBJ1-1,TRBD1,TGTGCCAGCAGCTTAACTGACAGGGTGAACACTGAAGCTTTCTTT,CASSLTDRVNTEAFF
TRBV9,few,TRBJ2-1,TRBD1,TGTGCCAGCAGCGTAGGTGGGGACAGATCTAATGAGCAGTTCTTC,CASSVGGDRSNEQFF
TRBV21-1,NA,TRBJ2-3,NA,TGTGCCAGCAGCAAAGAGCGGGATAAGAGCACAGATACGCAGTATTTT,CASSKERDKSTDTQYF
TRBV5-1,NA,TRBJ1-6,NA,TGCGCCAGCAAAGTTAGTGACGAATCACCCCTCCACTTT,CASKVSDESPLHF
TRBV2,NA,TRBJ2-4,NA,TGTGCCAGCAGTGACTTAGCCAAAAACATTCAGTACTTC,CASSDLAKNIQYF
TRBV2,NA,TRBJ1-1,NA,TGTGCCAGCAGGGTACAGGCTAACACTGAAGCTTTCTTT,CASRVQANTEAFF
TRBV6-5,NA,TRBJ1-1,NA,TGTGCCAGCCGCACGGGGAATGAAGCTTTCTTT,CASRTGNEAFF
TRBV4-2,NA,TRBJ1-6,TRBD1,TGTGCCAGCAGCCAAGGTGGGGGGACAGGGTCCTATAATTCACCCCTCCACTTT,CASSQGGGTGSYNSPLHF
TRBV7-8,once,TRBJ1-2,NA,TGTGCCAGCAGCTTAATCGGGGGGCATGGCTATGGCTACACCTTC,CASSLIGGHGYGYTF
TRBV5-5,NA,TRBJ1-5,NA,TGTGCCAGCAGCGAGGGACGGATCAATCAGCCCCAGCATTTT,CASSEGRINQPQHF
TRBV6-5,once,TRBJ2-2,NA,TGTGCCAGCAGTTCTGGGACGGTGAACACCGGGGAGCTGTTTTTT,CASSSGTVNTGELFF
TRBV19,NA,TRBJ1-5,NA,NA,CASTSGNQPQHF
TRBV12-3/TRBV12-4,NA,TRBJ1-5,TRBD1,TGTGCCAGCGGACAGGGGGTCAATCAGCCCCAGCATTTT,CASGQGVNQPQHF
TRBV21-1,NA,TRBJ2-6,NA,TGTGCCAGCAGCAAACGGAACTCTGGGGCCAACGTCCTGACTTTC,CASSKRNSGANVLTF
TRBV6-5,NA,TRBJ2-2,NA,TGTGCCAGCAGTTACTCATCTTCGCAACAGGGGGAGCTGTTTTTT,CASSYSSSQQGELFF
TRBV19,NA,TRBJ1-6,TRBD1,TGTGCCAGTAGTACACAGGGGGCGGGTAACGCGGCACCCCTCCACTTT,CASSTQGAGNAAPLHF
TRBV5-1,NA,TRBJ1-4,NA,TGCGCCAGCAGCTTAGGGCAGGCGACTAATGAAAAACTGTTTTTT,CASSLGQATNEKLFF
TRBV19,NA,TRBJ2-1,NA,TGTGCCAGTAGTCCCCGCCGGACTGAGTCCAATGAGCAGTTCTTC,CASSPRRTESNEQFF